The 16 T cell receptor beta chains reported below all come from one sample, sequenced in a study of blood T cell repertoires in COVID-19. Some clones are missing from TCRdb's copy, which holds only in-frame ones; the method was immunoSEQ multiplex PCR. The repertoire has roughly 50,000 clones, 70% to 90% of them found once; the top ten carry under 15%. What was sequenced was peripheral blood. The receptor source for this set is a man older than 75 with acute or convalescent COVID-19.

The chain is built from TRBV5-1 and TRBJ2-3; D is undetermined. The V gene lost 0 bases and the J gene lost 0 bases, with 8 bases spanning the gap. The germline CDR1 and CDR2 sequences are SGHRS and YFSETQ. This CDR3 region has 15 residues. The CDR3 sequence: CASSLEHQSTDTQYF. CDR3 in DNA: TGCGCCAGCAGCTTGGAACACCAAAGCACAGATACGCAGTATTTT.

This CDR3 is CASRDRGLIGYTF. The DNA of the CDR3 is TGTGCCAGCAGAGACAGGGGTCTGATCGGCTACACCTTC. The chain has TRBV6-5 and TRBJ1-2, with TRBD1 matching over 8 bases. Germline V lookup: CDR1 MNHEY, CDR2 SVGAGI. The junction had 8 bases not matched to a gene; V was cut back by 6 bases and J by 8 bases. The CDR3 spans 13 residues.

The V gene is TRBV28, the J gene TRBJ2-1; 10 positions agree with TRBD1. Per germline, CDR1 MDHEN and CDR2 SYDVKM. Germline trimming cut 4 bases from V and 3 bases from J; bases unmatched to any gene: 6. The CDR3 has 16 amino acids. The CDR3 sequence is CASSSLTGGYYNEQFF. DNA for the CDR3: TGTGCCAGCAGTTCGTTGACAGGGGGCTACTACAATGAGCAGTTCTTC.

The rearrangement joins TRBV6-5 to TRBJ1-2, with 9 bases aligning to TRBD1. CDR1 is MNHEY and CDR2 is SVGAGI in the germline V gene. The ends lost 5 bases at V and 7 bases at J; junction bases unmatched: 5. This CDR3 is 13 amino acids long. The DNA of the CDR3 is TGTGCCAGCAGTCACAGGGGGCAGGGTGGCTACACCTTC. Encoded protein: CASSHRGQGGYTF.

V usage is TRBV7-6 and J usage is TRBJ2-1, with 7 bases that match TRBD1. Germline CDR1 reads SGHVS; CDR2 reads FNYEAQ. Trimming cost V 1 base and J 4 bases; bases outside gene matches: 4. The CDR3 totals 15 residues. The CDR3 bases are TGTGCCAGCAGCTTAGGACAGGGAGAGTACAATGAGCAGTTCTTC. Protein: CASSLGQGEYNEQFF.

The chain is built from TRBV18 and TRBJ1-2; 11 bases are shared with TRBD1. V was pared by 2 bases and J by 6 bases, with 5 bases of the junction left unmatched. Germline loops: CDR1 KGHSH, CDR2 LQKENI. CDR3 length: 15 residues. As DNA, the CDR3 is TGTGCCAGCTCACCAGGGACAGGGGGATCGGATGGCTACACCTTC. This translates into CASSPGTGGSDGYTF.

This clone was detected only a few times. V gene TRBV7-3 combines with J gene TRBJ2-1, with a tentative D call TRBD2 (6 bases). Germline CDR1 reads SGHTA; CDR2 reads FQGTGA. V lost 1 base, J lost 7 bases, and 20 bases lay in between. The CDR3 sequence is 17 residues long. This chain's CDR3 is CASSLNTAAGPTNEQFF. The CDR3 DNA follows: TGTGCCAGCAGCTTAAATACCGCGGCGGGGCCTACAAATGAGCAGTTCTTC.

The V gene is TRBV7-6, the J gene TRBJ1-1, with D possibly TRBD1 on 5 matching bases. The CDR3 is 17 amino acids. Germline V gene lookup returns CDR1 SGHVS and CDR2 FNYEAQ. Trimming shortened V by 0 bases and J by 3 bases, and 17 bases separated the two germline ends. The CDR3 DNA reads TGTGCCAGCAGCTTAGCGGGGTCCAGTCCAGGGCACACTGAAGCTTTCTTT. Protein: CASSLAGSSPGHTEAFF.

This chain joins TRBV12-3 or TRBV12-4 and TRBJ2-2; D uncertain. This CDR3 has 13 amino acids. The germline V and J ends were trimmed by 2 bases and 6 bases, with 7 bases remaining between them. The CDR3 DNA follows: TGTGCCAGCAGTTTACTAGAGGCCGGGGAGCTGTTTTTT. Translation gives CASSLLEAGELFF.

The rearrangement joins TRBV10-3 to TRBJ1-2; TRBD1 matches at 10 bases. With V trimmed by 4 bases and J by 0 bases, 5 bases remained unmatched. From germline, CDR1 is ENHRY and CDR2 SYGVKD. The length of the CDR3 is 16 residues. CDR3 DNA: TGTGCCATCAGTGTGGGACAGGGGCCAACTAACTATGGCTACACCTTC. Amino acids: CAISVGQGPTNYGYTF.

The chain combines TRBV25-1 with TRBJ1-1; no clear D. V was shortened by 6 bases and J by 6 bases, with 14 bases between the two germline ends. The germline gives CDR1 MGHDK, CDR2 SYGVNS. There are 13 residues in the CDR3. This CDR3 is CASRRGTSAEAFF. The CDR3 DNA reads as TGTGCCAGCAGACGCGGCACCTCCGCTGAAGCTTTCTTT.

The CDR3: CASSPPGSYNSPLHF. CDR3 nucleotide sequence: TGTGCCAGCAGCCCGCCCGGCTCCTATAATTCACCCCTCCACTTT. The V call is TRBV7-8, the J call TRBJ1-6, with D unclear. The CDR3 length is 15 residues. Trimming cost V 5 bases and J 0 bases, with 8 bases left between them. Germline CDR1 is SGHVS and CDR2 is FQNEAQ.

The chain carries TRBV27 and TRBJ2-7, with TRBD2 as a possible D gene (5 bases). CDR3 size: 13 residues. In germline, CDR1 is MNHEY, CDR2 SMNVEV (reference sequence). Trimming pared 8 bases from V and 1 base from J, leaving 12 bases between. For the CDR3, the DNA is TGTGCCAGCGGGCGGGCGGATTCCTACGAGCAGTACTTC. This translates into CASGRADSYEQYF.

The chain has TRBV19 and TRBJ2-3, with TRBD2 as a possible D gene (6 bases). The CDR3 is made up of 15 amino acids. The V gene lost 1 base and the J gene lost 1 base, with 9 bases spanning the gap. Germline CDR1 LNHDA, CDR2 SQIVND (reference sequence). Here the CDR3 reads CASSIAGDGTDTQYF. The DNA of the CDR3 is TGTGCCAGTAGTATAGCGGGGGACGGCACAGATACGCAGTATTTT.

V usage is TRBV7-8 and J usage is TRBJ1-2, with 8 bases lining up with TRBD1. V trimming: 1 base; J trimming: 8 bases; junction bases outside the gene matches: 12. The CDR3 has 16 residues. CDR1 and CDR2 (germline): SGHVS, FQNEAQ. CDR3 sequence (DNA): TGTGCCAGCAGCTTAGACCGGACAGGGTTATATGGGGGCTACACCTTC. It translates to CASSLDRTGLYGGYTF.

This chain links TRBV7-9 with TRBJ2-6; possibly TRBD2 for D (6 bases). V lost 1 base and J lost 2, with 6 bases in between. CDR1 is SEHNR and CDR2 is FQNEAQ in the germline V gene (reference sequence). The CDR3 loop spans 15 amino acids. DNA for the CDR3: TGTGCCAGCAGCTTAGGGAGGGCTGGGGCCAACGTCCTGACTTTC. Translated, it gives CASSLGRAGANVLTF.